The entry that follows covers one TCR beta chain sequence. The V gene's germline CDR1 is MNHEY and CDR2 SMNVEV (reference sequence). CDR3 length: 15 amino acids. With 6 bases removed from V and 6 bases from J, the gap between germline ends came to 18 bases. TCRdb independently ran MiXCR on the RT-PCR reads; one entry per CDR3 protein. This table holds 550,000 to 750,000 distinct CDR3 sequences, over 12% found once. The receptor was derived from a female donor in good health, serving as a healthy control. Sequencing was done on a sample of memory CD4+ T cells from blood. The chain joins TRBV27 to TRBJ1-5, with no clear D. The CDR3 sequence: CASSLFLENGQPQHF. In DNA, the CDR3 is TGTGCCAGCAGCCTCTTTCTGGAAAATGGTCAGCCCCAGCATTTT.